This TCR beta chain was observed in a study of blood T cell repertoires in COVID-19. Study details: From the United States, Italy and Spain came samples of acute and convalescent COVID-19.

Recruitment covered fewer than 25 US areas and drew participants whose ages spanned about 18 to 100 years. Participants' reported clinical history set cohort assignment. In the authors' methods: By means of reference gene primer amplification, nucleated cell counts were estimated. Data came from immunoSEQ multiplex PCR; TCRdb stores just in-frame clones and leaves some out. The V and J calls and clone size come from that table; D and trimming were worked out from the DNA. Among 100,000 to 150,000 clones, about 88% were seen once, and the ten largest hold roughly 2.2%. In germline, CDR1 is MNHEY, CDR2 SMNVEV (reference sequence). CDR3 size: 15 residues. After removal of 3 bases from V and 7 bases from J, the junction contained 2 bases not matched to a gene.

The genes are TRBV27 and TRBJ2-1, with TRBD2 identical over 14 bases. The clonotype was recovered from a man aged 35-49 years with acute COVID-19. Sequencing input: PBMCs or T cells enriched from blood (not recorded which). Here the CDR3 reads CASSLTSGRGNEQFF. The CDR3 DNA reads TGTGCCAGCAGTTTGACTAGCGGGAGGGGTAATGAGCAGTTCTTC.